The 8 T cell receptor beta chains listed next were all sequenced from one sample in a study of chemoradiotherapy in HPV16-positive cancers (dated by TCRdb to between 2021 and 2024). Library creation used the immunoSEQ multiplex PCR assay. TCRdb retrieved this table from immuneACCESS and kept in-frame rearrangements only. Not all clones are present; in checked studies, unresolved V genes account for under half, and no reason is known for the remainder. Counted in this sample were 12,000 to 15,000 clones; roughly 71% of them appeared once. The ten largest account for around a fifth of the sample. Sampling was carried out from a patient who underwent chemoradiotherapy. The receptors here all came from a human donor with HPV-associated anogenital cancer.

This CDR3 reads CASSLASSGGDSSYEQYF. The CDR3 coding sequence is TGCGCCAGCAGCTTGGCAAGTAGCGGGGGGGACAGCTCCTACGAGCAGTACTTC. The rearrangement links TRBV5-1 to TRBJ2-7; 11 positions agree with TRBD2. The CDR3 length is 18 residues. Germline V gives CDR1 SGHRS, CDR2 YFSETQ. Trimming at V came to 0 bases and at J to 0 bases, leaving 8 bases not matched to a gene. Filled out from reference TRBV5-1 and TRBJ2-7, the complete variable domain reads KAGVTQTPRYLIKTRGQQVTLSCSPISGHRSVSWYQQTPGQGLQFLFEYFSETQRNKGNFPGRFSGRQFSNSRSEMNVSTLELGDSALYLCASSLASSGGDSSYEQYFGPGTRLTVT.

The chain links TRBV9 to TRBJ2-3; TRBD2 might be the D (5 bases). Germline V lookup: CDR1 SGDLS, CDR2 YYNGEE. This CDR3 has 15 residues. The V end lost 3 bases, the J end lost 5 bases, and 16 bases lay between the germline ends. CDR3 residues: CASSGNGGFRDTQYF. The DNA for the CDR3 is TGTGCCAGCAGCGGAAATGGAGGCTTCAGAGATACGCAGTATTTT.

In its sample, this clone was seen a few times. The chain combines TRBV5-4 with TRBJ2-7; possibly TRBD1 for D (7 bases). The CDR3 length is 14 residues. The V end lost 2 bases, the J end lost 3 bases, and 12 bases lay between the germline ends. Germline-derived CDR1 and CDR2 are SGHNT and YYREEE (reference sequence). The CDR3 is CASSFQGGSYEQYF. The DNA for the CDR3 is TGTGCCAGCAGCTTTCAGGGGGGAAGCTACGAGCAGTACTTC. Complete variable domain (other parts from reference TRBV5-4 and TRBJ2-7): ETGVTQSPTHLIKTRGQQVTLRCSSQSGHNTVSWYQQALGQGPQFIFQYYREEENGRGNFPPRFSGLQFPNYSSELNVNALELDDSALYLCASSFQGGSYEQYFGPGTRLTVT.

As DNA, the CDR3 is TGTGCCAGCAGCTTATCCGGGGCAGTCTCTGCGGATACGCAGTATTTT. Protein product: CASSLSGAVSADTQYF. This chain links TRBV7-9 with TRBJ2-3; either TRBD1 or TRBD2 may supply D (5 bases each). Germline V gene sequence: CDR1 SEHNR, CDR2 FQNEAQ (reference sequence). The CDR3 covers 16 residues. V gave up 2 bases and J gave up 6 bases, with 18 bases separating them.

The chain links TRBV13 to TRBJ1-1; no clear D. V was pared by 7 bases and J by 1 base, with 16 bases between. The CDR3 totals 15 residues. CDR1 and CDR2 from the germline V gene are PRHDT and FYEKMQ (reference sequence). CDR3 sequence reads: CASKLGALANTEAFF. DNA for the CDR3: TGTGCCAGCAAACTCGGCGCTCTGGCGAACACTGAAGCTTTCTTT.

The chain has TRBV28 and TRBJ1-4, with TRBD1 as a possible D gene (5 bases). The V end lost 6 bases, the J end lost 12 bases, and 20 bases lay between the germline ends. The CDR3 loop spans 14 amino acids. Germline-derived CDR1 and CDR2 are MDHEN and SYDVKM. The CDR3 DNA is TGTGCCAGCAGCAGGGACCAAGCTACCATGGAACTGTTTTTT. It encodes CASSRDQATMELFF.

This sequence joins TRBV11-2 and TRBJ2-7, with TRBD1 identical over 9 bases. The CDR3 length is 16 residues. The V gene's germline CDR1 is SGHAT and CDR2 FQNNGV. V was pared by 2 bases and J by 1 base, with 6 bases of the junction left unmatched. Written as DNA, the CDR3 is TGTGCCAGCAGCTTACTTGTTGGGACAGGGTCCTACGAGCAGTACTTC. Its protein is CASSLLVGTGSYEQYF. Full variable domain (missing parts from reference TRBV11-2 and TRBJ2-7): EAGVAQSPRYKIIEKRQSVAFWCNPISGHATLYWYQQILGQGPKLLIQFQNNGVVDDSQLPKDRFSAERLKGVDSTLKIQPAKLEDSAVYLCASSLLVGTGSYEQYFGPGTRLTVT.

In DNA form, the CDR3 reads TGTGCCAGCAGCTTCCCTGGCGAGGTGGACTATGGCTACACCTTC. Encoded protein: CASSFPGEVDYGYTF. This chain uses TRBV4-2 with TRBJ1-2; no clear D gene. This CDR3 is built from 15 residues. V was clipped by 5 bases and J by 3 bases, with 16 bases between them. The germline CDR1 and CDR2 sequences are LGHNA and YNFKEQ.